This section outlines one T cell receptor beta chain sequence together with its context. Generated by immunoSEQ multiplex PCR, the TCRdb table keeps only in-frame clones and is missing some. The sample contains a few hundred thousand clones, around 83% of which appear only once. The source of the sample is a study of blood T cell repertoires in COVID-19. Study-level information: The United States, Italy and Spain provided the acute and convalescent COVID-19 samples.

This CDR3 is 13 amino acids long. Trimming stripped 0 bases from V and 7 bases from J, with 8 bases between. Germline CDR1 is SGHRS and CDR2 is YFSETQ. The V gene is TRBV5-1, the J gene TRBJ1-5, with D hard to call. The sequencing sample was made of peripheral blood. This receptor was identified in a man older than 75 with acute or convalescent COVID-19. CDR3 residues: CASSLDPGQPQHF. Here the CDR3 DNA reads TGCGCCAGCAGCTTGGATCCGGGGCAGCCCCAGCATTTT.